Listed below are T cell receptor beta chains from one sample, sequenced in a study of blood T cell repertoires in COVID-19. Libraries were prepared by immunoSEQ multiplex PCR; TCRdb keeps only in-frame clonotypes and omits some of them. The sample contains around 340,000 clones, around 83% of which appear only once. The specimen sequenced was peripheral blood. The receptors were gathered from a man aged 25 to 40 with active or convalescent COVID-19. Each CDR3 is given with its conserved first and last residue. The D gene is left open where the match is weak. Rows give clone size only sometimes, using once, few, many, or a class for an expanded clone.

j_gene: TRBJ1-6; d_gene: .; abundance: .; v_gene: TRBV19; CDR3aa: CASSIAGGQNNSPLHF; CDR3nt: TGTGCCAGTAGTATAGCGGGGGGGCAAAATAATTCACCCCTCCACTTT
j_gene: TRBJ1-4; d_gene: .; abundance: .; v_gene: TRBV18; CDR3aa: CASSPWGREATNEKLFF; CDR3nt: TGTGCCAGCTCACCATGGGGCAGGGAAGCAACTAATGAAAAACTGTTTTTT
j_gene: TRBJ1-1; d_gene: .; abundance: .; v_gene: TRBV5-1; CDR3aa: CASSSFLGRNTEAFF; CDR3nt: TGCGCCAGCAGCTCGTTCTTGGGGAGGAACACTGAAGCTTTCTTT
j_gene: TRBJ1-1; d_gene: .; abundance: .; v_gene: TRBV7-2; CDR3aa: CASSLAGTEVTEAFF; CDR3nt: TGTGCCAGCAGCTTAGCGGGGACTGAAGTCACTGAAGCTTTCTTT
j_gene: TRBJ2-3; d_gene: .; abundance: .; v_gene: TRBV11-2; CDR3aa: CASSLVGDTQYF; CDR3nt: TGTGCCAGCAGCCTGGTCGGGGATACGCAGTATTTT
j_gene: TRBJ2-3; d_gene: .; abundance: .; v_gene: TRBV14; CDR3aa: CASSPQGVPLYTQYF; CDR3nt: TGTGCCAGCAGCCCTCAAGGGGTGCCCTTGTATACGCAGTATTTT
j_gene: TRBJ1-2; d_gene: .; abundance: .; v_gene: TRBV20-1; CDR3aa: CSPQGVYGYTF; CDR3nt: TGCAGTCCGCAGGGTGTCTATGGCTACACCTTC
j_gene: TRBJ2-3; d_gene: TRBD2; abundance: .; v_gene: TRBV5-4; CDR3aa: CASSLRVAGDTDTQYF; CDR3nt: TGTGCCAGCAGCTTGAGGGTAGCGGGGGACACAGATACGCAGTATTTT
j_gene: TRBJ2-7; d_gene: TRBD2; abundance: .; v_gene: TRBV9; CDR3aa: CASSVLGTSGVEQYF; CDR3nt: TGTGCCAGCAGCGTTCTCGGGACTAGCGGGGTCGAGCAGTACTTC
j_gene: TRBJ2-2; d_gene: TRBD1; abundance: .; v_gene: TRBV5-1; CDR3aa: CASSSPGQGNTGELFF; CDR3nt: TGCGCCAGCAGTTCCCCGGGACAGGGGAACACCGGGGAGCTGTTTTTT
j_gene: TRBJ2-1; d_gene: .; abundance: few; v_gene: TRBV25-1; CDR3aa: CASSRGGDEQFF; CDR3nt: TGTGCCAGTAGTAGGGGGGGCGATGAGCAGTTCTTC
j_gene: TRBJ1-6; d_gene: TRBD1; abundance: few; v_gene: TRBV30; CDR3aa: CAWSLQGANSPLHF; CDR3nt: TGTGCCTGGAGTCTACAGGGGGCAAATTCACCCCTCCACTTT
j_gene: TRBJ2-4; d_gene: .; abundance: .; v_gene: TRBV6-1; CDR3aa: CASSDQRGGENIQYF; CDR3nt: TGTGCCAGCAGTGATCAAAGGGGGGGGGAAAACATTCAGTACTTC
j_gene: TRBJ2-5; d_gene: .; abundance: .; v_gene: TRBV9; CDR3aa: CASSGTVTETQYF; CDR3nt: TGTGCCAGCAGCGGGACAGTAACGGAGACCCAGTACTTC
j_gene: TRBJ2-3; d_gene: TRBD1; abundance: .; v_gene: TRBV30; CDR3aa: CAWSTRDSKKYF; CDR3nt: TGTGCCTGGTCCACCCGGGACAGTAAGAAGTATTTT
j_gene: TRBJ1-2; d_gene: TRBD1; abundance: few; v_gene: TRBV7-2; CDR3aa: CASSLTGDPSYGYTF; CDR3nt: TGTGCCAGCAGCCTTACAGGGGACCCCTCCTATGGCTACACCTTC
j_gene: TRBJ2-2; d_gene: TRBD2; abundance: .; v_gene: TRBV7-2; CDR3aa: CASRGLAGNTGELFF; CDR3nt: TGTGCCAGCAGAGGACTAGCGGGGAACACCGGGGAGCTGTTTTTT
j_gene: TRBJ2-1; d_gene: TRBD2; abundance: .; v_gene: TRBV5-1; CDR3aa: CASSLLAGTHNEQFF; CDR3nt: TGCGCCAGCAGCTTACTAGCGGGAACTCACAATGAGCAGTTCTTC
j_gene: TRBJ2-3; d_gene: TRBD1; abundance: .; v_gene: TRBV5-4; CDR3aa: CASSWPGTDTDTQYF; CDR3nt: TGTGCCAGCAGCTGGCCGGGGACAGACACAGATACGCAGTATTTT
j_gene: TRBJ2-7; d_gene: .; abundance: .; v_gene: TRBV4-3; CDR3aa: CASSDKRYGSSYEQYF; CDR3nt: TGCGCCAGCAGCGACAAGAGATACGGGAGCTCCTACGAGCAGTACTTC
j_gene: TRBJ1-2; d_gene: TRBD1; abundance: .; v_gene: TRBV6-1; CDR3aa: CASSEGTGANYGYTF; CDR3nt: TGTGCCAGCAGTGAAGGGACAGGGGCTAACTATGGCTACACCTTC
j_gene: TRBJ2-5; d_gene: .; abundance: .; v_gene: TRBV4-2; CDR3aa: CASSQAFKPGETQYF; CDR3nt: TGTGCCAGCAGCCAAGCTTTTAAACCCGGGGAGACCCAGTACTTC
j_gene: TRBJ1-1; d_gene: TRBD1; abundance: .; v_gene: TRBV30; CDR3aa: CACKPGTGWETEAFF; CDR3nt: TGTGCCTGTAAACCCGGGACAGGGTGGGAGACTGAAGCTTTCTTT
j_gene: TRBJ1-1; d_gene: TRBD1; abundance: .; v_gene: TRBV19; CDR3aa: CASRDRLNTEAFF; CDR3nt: TGTGCCAGCAGGGACAGACTGAACACTGAAGCTTTCTTT
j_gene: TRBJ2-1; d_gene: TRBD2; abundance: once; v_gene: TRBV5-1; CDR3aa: CASSNPSGPAYNEQFF; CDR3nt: TGCGCCAGCAGCAATCCTAGCGGGCCAGCCTACAATGAGCAGTTCTTC
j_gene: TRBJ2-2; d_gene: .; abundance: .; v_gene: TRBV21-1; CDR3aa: CASGKTSRTGELFF; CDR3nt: TGTGCCAGCGGGAAGACTAGTAGGACCGGGGAGCTGTTTTTT
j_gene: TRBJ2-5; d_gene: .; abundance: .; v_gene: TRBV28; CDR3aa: CASSSPAGAQETQYF; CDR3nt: TGTGCCAGCAGTTCTCCCGCAGGGGCCCAAGAGACCCAGTACTTC
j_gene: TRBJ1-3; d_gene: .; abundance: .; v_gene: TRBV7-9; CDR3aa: CASSLLDGNTIYF; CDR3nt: TGTGCCAGCAGCTTATTAGATGGAAACACCATATATTTT
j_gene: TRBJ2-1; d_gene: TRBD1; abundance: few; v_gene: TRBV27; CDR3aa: CASSIGTGGNEQFF; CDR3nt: TGTGCCAGCAGTATCGGGACAGGGGGAAATGAGCAGTTCTTC
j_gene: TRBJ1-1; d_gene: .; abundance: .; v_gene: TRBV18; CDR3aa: CASSPSGGKMNTEAFF; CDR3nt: TGTGCCAGCTCACCATCCGGGGGGAAAATGAACACTGAAGCTTTCTTT
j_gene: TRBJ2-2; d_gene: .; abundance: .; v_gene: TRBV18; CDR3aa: CASSLGTPNTGELFF; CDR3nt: TGTGCCAGCTCACTTGGGACACCGAACACCGGGGAGCTGTTTTTT
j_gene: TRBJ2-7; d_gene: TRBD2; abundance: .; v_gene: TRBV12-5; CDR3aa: CASGFGLANYEQYF; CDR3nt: TGTGCTAGTGGTTTCGGACTAGCTAACTACGAGCAGTACTTC
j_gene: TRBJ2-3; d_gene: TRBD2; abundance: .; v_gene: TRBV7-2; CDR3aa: CASSFWGGNTDTQYF; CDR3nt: TGTGCCAGCAGCTTTTGGGGGGGGAACACAGATACGCAGTATTTT
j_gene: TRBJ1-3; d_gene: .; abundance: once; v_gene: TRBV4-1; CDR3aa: CASSLRQDGNTIYF; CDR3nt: TGCGCCAGCAGCCTCAGACAGGACGGAAACACCATATATTTT
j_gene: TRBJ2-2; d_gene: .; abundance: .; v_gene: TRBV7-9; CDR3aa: CASSFPVGAETGELFF; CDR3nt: TGTGCCAGCAGCTTCCCGGTAGGGGCCGAAACCGGGGAGCTGTTTTTT
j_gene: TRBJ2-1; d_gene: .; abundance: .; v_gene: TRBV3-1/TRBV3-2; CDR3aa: CASSQGGSYNEQFF; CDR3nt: TGTGCCAGCAGCCAAGGCGGCTCCTACAATGAGCAGTTCTTC
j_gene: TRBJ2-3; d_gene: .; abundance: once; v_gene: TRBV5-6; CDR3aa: CASSLSSTDTQYF; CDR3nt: TGTGCCAGCAGTCTAAGTAGCACAGATACGCAGTATTTT
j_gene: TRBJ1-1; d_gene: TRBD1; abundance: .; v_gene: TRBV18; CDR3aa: CASSPRETGDTEAFF; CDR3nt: TGTGCCAGCTCACCCCGGGAAACAGGGGACACTGAAGCTTTCTTT